Presented here are 25 T cell receptor beta chains from one specimen sequenced in a study of long-term antiretroviral therapy in people with HIV. A v3.0 immunoSEQ assay was performed at survey level. The protocol was immunoSEQ multiplex PCR, while the TCRdb copy is restricted to in-frame clones and leaves out a portion. Seen here are approximately 28,000 clones, approximately 84% observed once, and the top ten hold over 0.8%. Source: unsorted PBMCs, taken 2 years after starting antiretroviral therapy. These TCRs come from a man aged 50 to 59 with HIV.

V usage is TRBV7-9 and J usage is TRBJ2-2; D is unclear. Germline V CDR1 and CDR2: SEHNR, FQNEAQ (reference sequence). The CDR3 contains 14 residues. The germline V and J ends were trimmed by 3 bases and 1 base, with 6 bases remaining between them. CDR3 sequence: CASSFDWNTGELFF. CDR3 nucleotides: TGTGCCAGCAGCTTCGACTGGAACACCGGGGAGCTGTTTTTT.

This clone was observed once. The chain carries TRBV7-2 and TRBJ1-2, with D hard to call. Germline V lookup: CDR1 SGHTA, CDR2 FQGNSA. With 3 bases removed from V and 4 bases from J, the gap between germline ends came to 15 bases. The CDR3 extends over 15 amino acids. This chain's CDR3 is CASSLGAGVVYGYTF. As DNA, the CDR3 is TGTGCCAGCAGCTTGGGAGCCGGGGTTGTCTATGGCTACACCTTC. Full variable domain (remainder filled in from reference TRBV7-2 and TRBJ1-2): GAGVSQSPSNKVTEKGKDVELRCDPISGHTALYWYRQSLGQGLEFLIYFQGNSAPDKSGLPSDRFSAERTGGSVSTLTIQRTQQEDSAVYLCASSLGAGVVYGYTFGSGTRLTVV.

The gene calls are TRBV2 and TRBJ2-1; D possibly matches TRBD1 or TRBD2 (5 bases each). Germline V gives CDR1 SNHLY, CDR2 FYNNEI. This CDR3 region has 16 residues. Trimming took 7 bases from V and 8 from J, leaving 24 bases between them. The CDR3, as DNA: TGTGCCAGCATTCTTTTTCCGGGACCGTGGAGCGATGAGCAGTTCTTC. Its translation: CASILFPGPWSDEQFF.

This chain connects TRBV5-4 to TRBJ2-7, with 9 bases fitting TRBD1. The CDR3 totals 15 residues. V dropped 4 bases and J dropped 2; count of bases not matched to a gene: 7. Germline-derived CDR1 and CDR2 are SGHNT and YYREEE (reference sequence). The CDR3 here is CASSRGTGITYEQYF. CDR3 DNA sequence: TGTGCCAGCAGCCGGGGGACAGGGATTACCTACGAGCAGTACTTC.

The chain links TRBV19 to TRBJ2-7; 7 bases agree with TRBD1. Trimming took 4 bases from V and 3 from J; bases not matched to a gene: 12. CDR3 length: 16 residues. The V gene's germline CDR1 is LNHDA and CDR2 SQIVND (reference sequence). CDR3 region: CASSSADRDIFYEQYF. In DNA form, the CDR3 reads TGTGCCAGTAGTAGTGCTGACAGGGACATTTTCTACGAGCAGTACTTC.

Turning to this clone: At one end the junction does not follow the germline gene, possibly because of a read error. CDR3 sequence: CASSLLGTQVF. In nucleotides, the CDR3 is TGTGCCAGCAGCTTATTAGGGACCCAAGTTTTC. V usage is TRBV7-2 and J usage is TRBJ1-2, with D maybe TRBD1 (5 bases). Germline loops: CDR1 SGHTA, CDR2 FQGNSA. This CDR3 contains 11 residues.

CDR3 DNA sequence: TGCGCCAGCAGCTCGACTAGCCTAGCCAAAAACATTCAGTACTTC. This gives the protein CASSSTSLAKNIQYF. This chain links TRBV5-1 with TRBJ2-4; 7 nucleotides line up with TRBD2. Trimming took 3 bases from V and 0 from J; bases not matched to a gene: 3. The CDR3 has 15 amino acids. Germline V CDR1 and CDR2: SGHRS, YFSETQ. Filled out from reference TRBV5-1 and TRBJ2-4, the complete variable domain reads KAGVTQTPRYLIKTRGQQVTLSCSPISGHRSVSWYQQTPGQGLQFLFEYFSETQRNKGNFPGRFSGRQFSNSRSEMNVSTLELGDSALYLCASSSTSLAKNIQYFGAGTRLSVL.

CDR3 amino acids: CASSPTGEHTEAFF. In DNA, the CDR3 is TGTGCCAGCAGCCCAACAGGGGAGCACACTGAAGCTTTCTTT. The chain joins TRBV7-3 to TRBJ1-1; TRBD1 matches at 7 bases. J lost 3 bases, V lost 5 bases, and 6 bases had no gene match. The CDR3 is made up of 14 amino acids. Germline loops: CDR1 SGHTA, CDR2 FQGTGA.

The genes are TRBV7-2 and TRBJ2-1; maybe TRBD2 (5 bases). V dropped 2 bases and J dropped 7 bases, with 15 bases sitting between them. Germline CDR1 and CDR2: SGHTA and FQGNSA. This CDR3 is 15 amino acids long. CDR3 region: CASSLSGRPGNEQFF. The CDR3 DNA reads TGTGCCAGCAGCTTAAGTGGACGCCCGGGGAATGAGCAGTTCTTC.

This clone was recorded a few times. The chain is built from TRBV5-4 and TRBJ1-2; unclear D gene. The CDR3 extends over 12 amino acids. V was trimmed by 2 bases and J by 4 bases, leaving 6 bases between them. Germline CDR1 and CDR2: SGHNT and YYREEE (reference sequence). The CDR3 bases are TGTGCCAGCAGCTTCGGTTTCTATGGCTACACCTTC. Translating gives CASSFGFYGYTF. The full variable domain, its missing parts supplied by reference TRBV5-4 and TRBJ1-2, is ETGVTQSPTHLIKTRGQQVTLRCSSQSGHNTVSWYQQALGQGPQFIFQYYREEENGRGNFPPRFSGLQFPNYSSELNVNALELDDSALYLCASSFGFYGYTFGSGTRLTVV.

J is TRBJ2-1 and V is TRBV5-1; D might be TRBD2 (6 bases). The V gene's germline CDR1 is SGHRS and CDR2 YFSETQ. V was pared by 0 bases and J by 2 bases, with 12 bases between. The CDR3 is 16 amino acids. The CDR3 DNA follows: TGCGCCAGCAGCTTGGATCGGGAGTCTACCTACAATGAGCAGTTCTTC. Its protein is CASSLDRESTYNEQFF.

The chain has TRBV6-5 and TRBJ1-6, with unresolved D. Germline lookup yields CDR1 MNHEY and CDR2 SVGAGI. Trimming left V 2 bases short and J 0 bases short, with 8 bases between. This CDR3 region has 16 residues. The DNA of the CDR3 is TGTGCCAGCAGTTACGACACTCGCTCCTATAATTCACCCCTCCACTTT. It is translated as CASSYDTRSYNSPLHF.

The rearrangement links TRBV28 to TRBJ2-3, with D possibly TRBD2 on 6 matching bases. The CDR3 loop spans 16 amino acids. Germline V gene data show CDR1 as MDHEN and CDR2 as SYDVKM. Trimming took off 5 bases at V and 2 bases at J, with 17 bases between the two ends. CDR3 region: CASSPPLGGTTDTQYF. The CDR3 nucleotides read TGTGCCAGCAGTCCCCCCCTGGGAGGCACCACAGATACGCAGTATTTT.

This rearrangement joins TRBV4-2 to TRBJ1-1; a possible D gene is TRBD1 (5 bases). Germline V gene sequence: CDR1 LGHNA, CDR2 YNFKEQ. The V end was cut by 4 bases, the J end by 0 bases, with 9 bases between. CDR3 length equals 14 residues. The CDR3 region is CASSPQTVNTEAFF. The CDR3 DNA is TGTGCCAGCAGCCCTCAGACAGTGAACACTGAAGCTTTCTTT.

The CDR3 region is CASSSLQRTHYEQYF. DNA of the CDR3: TGTGCCAGCAGCTCTTTGCAGCGTACCCACTACGAGCAGTACTTC. The chain has TRBV7-3 and TRBJ2-7; D unclear. V was trimmed by 4 bases and J by 3 bases, leaving 16 bases between them. CDR1 and CDR2 from the germline V gene are SGHTA and FQGTGA. The CDR3 length is 15 residues.

The V gene is TRBV29-1, the J gene TRBJ1-1, with no clear D. Per germline, CDR1 SQVTM and CDR2 ANQGSEA. V dropped 7 bases and J dropped 4 bases, with 16 bases sitting between them. This CDR3 comprises 13 residues. The chain's CDR3 is CSAGEAPFTEAFF. CDR3 coding DNA: TGCAGCGCCGGCGAAGCCCCGTTCACTGAAGCTTTCTTT.

V usage is TRBV27 and J usage is TRBJ1-1; no reliable D call. This CDR3 region has 13 residues. Germline CDR1 is MNHEY and CDR2 is SMNVEV (reference sequence). V shed 0 bases and J shed 5 bases, with 7 bases lying between them. The chain's CDR3 is CASSLSTRTEAFF. Written as DNA, the CDR3 is TGTGCCAGCAGTTTATCGACGAGGACTGAAGCTTTCTTT.

This clone has a handful of counts. This chain links TRBV5-1 with TRBJ1-6, with D possibly being TRBD1 (6 bases). This CDR3 has 13 residues. V dropped 0 bases and J dropped 9 bases, with 7 bases sitting between them. In germline, CDR1 is SGHRS, CDR2 YFSETQ. The CDR3 nucleotides are TGCGCCAGCAGCTTGGACAGGGTTTCACCCCTCCACTTT. Translation gives CASSLDRVSPLHF.

The V and J genes are TRBV6-1 and TRBJ1-1; D is unresolved. V was trimmed by 8 bases and J by 1 base, leaving 11 bases between them. CDR3 length equals 13 residues. Looked up from germline, CDR1 is MNHNS and CDR2 is SASEGT. The CDR3: CASCLTANTEAFF. CDR3 nucleotides: TGTGCCAGCTGTTTGACTGCGAACACTGAAGCTTTCTTT.

J is TRBJ1-2 and V is TRBV5-1; possible D gene TRBD1, 6 bases. The CDR3 is 16 residues long. The V gene lost 4 bases and the J gene lost 4 bases, with 20 bases spanning the gap. Germline lookup yields CDR1 SGHRS and CDR2 YFSETQ. CDR3 loop: CASSATRAGASYGYTF. The CDR3, as DNA: TGCGCCAGCAGCGCAACCCGTGCGGGGGCTAGCTATGGCTACACCTTC.

This clone is a singleton in its sample. J is TRBJ2-7 and V is TRBV19, with 7 bases lining up with TRBD1. The CDR3 contains 16 residues. Germline V gene data show CDR1 as LNHDA and CDR2 as SQIVND (reference sequence). Germline trimming cut 1 base from V and 2 bases from J; bases unmatched to any gene: 8. The DNA of the CDR3 is TGTGCCAGTAGTATAGGGGGGACAGCGATAACCTACGAGCAGTACTTC. Its translation: CASSIGGTAITYEQYF.

The chain employs TRBV9 and TRBJ2-3, with 9 bases fitting TRBD1. The trim removed 4 bases at V and 4 bases at J, leaving 10 bases unmatched. The CDR3 has 16 residues. Germline V gives CDR1 SGDLS, CDR2 YYNGEE. CDR3 nucleotides: TGTGCCAGCAGCTTCTGGAGGGACAGGGTCCCAGATACGCAGTATTTT. Its protein product is CASSFWRDRVPDTQYF.

This chain connects TRBV28 to TRBJ1-2; 9 bases fit TRBD1. Germline V gene sequence: CDR1 MDHEN, CDR2 SYDVKM. This CDR3 comprises 16 residues. The V gene end was trimmed by 6 bases and the J gene end by 3 bases; junction bases not matched to a gene: 11. This CDR3 reads CASRSTGGTWDYGYTF. The DNA for the CDR3 is TGTGCCAGCAGGTCGACAGGGGGGACATGGGACTATGGCTACACCTTC.

The chain has TRBV27 and TRBJ2-1, with D perhaps assigned TRBD1 or TRBD2 (5 bases each). The CDR3 contains 14 residues. Germline CDR1 MNHEY, CDR2 SMNVEV (reference sequence). Trimming shortened V by 4 bases and J by 6 bases, and 13 bases separated the two germline ends. The CDR3 DNA is TGTGCCAGCAGTTCCGTGGGGACCGTCAATGAGCAGTTCTTC. Translation gives CASSSVGTVNEQFF.

In this sample, this clone turned up a few times. The V call is TRBV12-5, the J call TRBJ1-5, with TRBD1 as a possible D gene (6 bases). The CDR3 has 15 amino acids. Germline V gives CDR1 LGHNT, CDR2 FRNRAP. V lost 0 bases, J lost 7 bases, and 13 bases lay in between. As DNA, the CDR3 is TGTGCTAGTGGTTTGGTAACGGACAGAACCCAGCCCCAGCATTTT. Its protein product is CASGLVTDRTQPQHF.